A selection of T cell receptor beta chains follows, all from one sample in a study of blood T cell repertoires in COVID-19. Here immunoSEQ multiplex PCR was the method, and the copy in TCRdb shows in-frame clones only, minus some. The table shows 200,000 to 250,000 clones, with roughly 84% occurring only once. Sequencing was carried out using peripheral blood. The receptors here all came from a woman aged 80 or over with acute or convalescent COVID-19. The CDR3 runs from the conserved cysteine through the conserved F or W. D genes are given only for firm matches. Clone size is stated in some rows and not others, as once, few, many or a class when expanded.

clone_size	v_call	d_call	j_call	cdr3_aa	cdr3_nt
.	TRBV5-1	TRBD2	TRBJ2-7	CASSSGLPLGEQYF	TGCGCCAGCAGCTCGGGACTACCCCTGGGGGAGCAGTACTTC
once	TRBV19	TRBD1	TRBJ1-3	CASAGTGSSGNTIYF	TGTGCCAGTGCCGGGACAGGGAGCTCTGGAAACACCATATATTTT
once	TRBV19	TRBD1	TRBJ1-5	CASSRDRGGNQPQHF	TGTGCCAGTAGCAGGGACAGGGGAGGCAATCAGCCCCAGCATTTT
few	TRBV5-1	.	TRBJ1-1	CASSDPGQRNTEAFF	TGCGCCAGCAGCGACCCCGGACAGCGGAACACTGAAGCTTTCTTT
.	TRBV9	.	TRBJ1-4	CASSVDPLNEKLFF	TGTGCCAGCAGCGTAGATCCCCTTAATGAAAAACTGTTTTTT
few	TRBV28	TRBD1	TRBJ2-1	CASSLEGTAAYNEQFF	TGTGCCAGCAGTTTAGAAGGGACAGCCGCCTACAATGAGCAGTTCTTC
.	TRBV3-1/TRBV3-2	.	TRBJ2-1	CASSLHSGNEQFF	TGTGCCAGCAGCCTCCACTCGGGGAATGAGCAGTTCTTC
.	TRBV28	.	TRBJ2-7	CASSWTASYEQYF	TGTGCCAGCAGTTGGACAGCCTCCTACGAGCAGTACTTC
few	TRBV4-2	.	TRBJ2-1	CASSQRGGAGDNEQFF	TGTGCCAGCAGCCAAAGGGGCGGGGCTGGGGACAATGAGCAGTTCTTC
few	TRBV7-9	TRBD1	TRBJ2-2	CASSSRTGNTGELFF	TGTGCCAGCAGCTCGAGGACAGGGAACACCGGGGAGCTGTTTTTT
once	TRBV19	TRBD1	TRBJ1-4	CASTGTENEKLFF	TGTGCCAGTACCGGGACAGAGAATGAAAAACTGTTTTTT
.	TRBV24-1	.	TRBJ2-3	CATSGQTDTQYF	TGTGCCACCAGTGGGCAGACAGATACGCAGTATTTT
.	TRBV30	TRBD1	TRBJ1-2	CAWNPGTGAVGYTF	TGTGCCTGGAATCCCGGGACAGGGGCAGTTGGCTACACCTTC
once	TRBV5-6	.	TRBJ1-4	CASSSGRGSNEKLFF	TGTGCCAGCAGCTCAGGACGGGGTTCTAATGAAAAACTGTTTTTT
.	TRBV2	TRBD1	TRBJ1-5	CASSEPPRTGKRYSNQPQHF	TGTGCCAGCAGTGAACCGCCCCGGACAGGGAAACGGTATAGCAATCAGCCCCAGCATTTT
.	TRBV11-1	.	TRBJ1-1	CASSLRGDMNTEAFF	TGTGCCAGCAGCTTGAGAGGAGATATGAACACTGAAGCTTTCTTT
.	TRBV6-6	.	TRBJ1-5	CASSSDQPQHF	TGTGCCAGCAGTTCAGATCAGCCCCAGCATTTT
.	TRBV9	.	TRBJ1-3	CASSDSINWSF	TGTGCCAGCAGTGATTCAATAAATTGGAGTTTT
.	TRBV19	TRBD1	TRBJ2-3	CASSTGTGGVDTQYF	TGTGCCAGTAGCACCGGGACAGGGGGCGTCGATACGCAGTATTTT
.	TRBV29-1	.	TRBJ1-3	CSVVVSGSGNTIYF	TGCAGCGTTGTGGTTTCGGGCTCTGGAAACACCATATATTTT
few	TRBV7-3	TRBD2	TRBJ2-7	CASSKAGLYEQYF	TGTGCCAGCAGCAAAGCGGGGCTATACGAGCAGTACTTC
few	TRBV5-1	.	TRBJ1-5	CASSTGGDGAQHF	TGCGCCAGCAGTACCGGAGGGGATGGAGCCCAGCATTTT
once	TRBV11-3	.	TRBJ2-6	CASSFGSGANVLTF	TGTGCCAGCAGCTTTGGCTCTGGGGCCAATGTCCTGACTTTC
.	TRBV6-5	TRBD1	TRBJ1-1	CASSYYRGGTEAFF	TGTGCCAGCAGTTACTACAGGGGCGGCACTGAAGCTTTCTTT
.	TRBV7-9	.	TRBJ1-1	CASSSPGQSRNTEAFF	TGTGCCAGCAGCTCCCCGGGACAATCGAGAAACACTGAAGCTTTCTTT
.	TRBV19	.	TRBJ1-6	CASSIQGMTASPLHF	TGTGCCAGTAGTATACAGGGGATGACAGCTTCACCCCTCCACTTT
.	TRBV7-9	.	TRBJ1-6	CASSSTDGTYNSPLHF	TGTGCCAGCAGCTCGACAGATGGAACCTATAATTCACCCCTCCACTTT
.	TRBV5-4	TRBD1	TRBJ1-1	CASSFDRGFTEAFF	TGTGCCAGCAGCTTCGACAGGGGATTCACTGAAGCTTTCTTT
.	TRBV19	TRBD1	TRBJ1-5	CASSLRTGGQPQHF	TGTGCCAGTAGTCTACGGACAGGGGGCCAGCCCCAGCATTTT
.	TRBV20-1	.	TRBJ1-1	CSASGGRSTEAFF	TGCAGTGCTAGTGGAGGTAGGAGCACTGAAGCTTTCTTT
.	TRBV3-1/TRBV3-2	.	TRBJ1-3	CASSIFSGNTIYF	TGTGCCAGCAGCATCTTCTCTGGAAACACCATATATTTT
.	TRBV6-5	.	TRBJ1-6	CASGPPGDNNSPLHF	TGTGCCAGCGGCCCCCCGGGGGATAATAATTCACCCCTCCACTTT
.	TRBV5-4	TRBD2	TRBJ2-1	CASSITSGGYNEQFF	TGTGCCAGCAGCATAACTAGCGGGGGCTACAATGAGCAGTTCTTC
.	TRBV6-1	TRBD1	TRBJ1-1	CASSDQGGTEAFF	TGTGCCAGCAGTGATCAGGGGGGCACTGAAGCTTTCTTT
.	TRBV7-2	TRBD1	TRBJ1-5	CASSLLQGRPQHF	TGTGCCAGCAGCTTACTACAGGGGAGGCCCCAGCATTTT
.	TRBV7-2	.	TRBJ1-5	CASSFDRQTNQPQHF	TGTGCCAGCAGCTTCGACAGACAGACCAATCAGCCCCAGCATTTT
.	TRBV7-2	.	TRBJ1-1	CASSKGRVGATEAFF	TGTGCCAGCAGCAAAGGGAGGGTCGGGGCCACTGAAGCTTTCTTT
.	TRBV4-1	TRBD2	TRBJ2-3	CASSQGSSGWDRNTQYF	TGCGCCAGCAGCCAAGGATCTAGCGGGTGGGATAGGAATACGCAGTATTTT
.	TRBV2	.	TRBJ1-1	CASSEALQGYTEAFF	TGTGCCAGCAGTGAAGCTCTCCAGGGGTACACTGAAGCTTTCTTT
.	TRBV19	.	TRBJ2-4	CASSRVSNKPKNIQYF	TGTGCCAGTAGTAGAGTATCGAATAAGCCGAAAAACATTCAGTACTTC
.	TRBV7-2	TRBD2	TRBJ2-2	CASSLQRGKNTGELFF	TGTGCCAGCAGCCTACAGCGGGGGAAGAACACCGGGGAGCTGTTTTTT
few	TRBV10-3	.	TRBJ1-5	CAIALGQGKNQPQHF	TGTGCCATAGCCTTAGGGCAGGGCAAAAATCAGCCCCAGCATTTT
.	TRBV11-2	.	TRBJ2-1	CASSSHEGIEFF	TGTGCCAGCAGCTCTCATGAGGGCATAGAGTTCTTC
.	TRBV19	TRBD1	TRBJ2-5	CASGDRVETQYF	TGTGCCAGCGGCGACAGGGTGGAGACCCAGTACTTC
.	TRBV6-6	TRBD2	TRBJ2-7	CASTPGLAGYEQYF	TGTGCCAGCACTCCGGGACTAGCGGGCTACGAGCAGTACTTC
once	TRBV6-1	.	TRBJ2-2	CASSEVGRGGTGELFF	TGTGCCAGCAGTGAAGTGGGGAGAGGGGGCACCGGGGAGCTGTTTTTT
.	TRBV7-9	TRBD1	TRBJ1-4	CASSPDRETNEKLFF	TGTGCCAGCAGCCCCGACAGGGAAACTAATGAAAAACTGTTTTTT